The 9 T cell receptor beta chains reported below all come from one sample, sequenced in a study of graft-versus-host responses after intestinal transplantation. Their specific antigens are unknown. TCRdb's table, derived via immunoSEQ multiplex PCR, lists solely in-frame clones and lacks some. The sample lists fewer than 120,000 clones, just over 90% seen once, with roughly 0.5% in the top ten. The sequences come from unstimulated CD8+ T cells sorted from spleen or lymph node cells, collected before intestinal transplant. These receptors all stem from a human donor who received an intestinal transplant.

This chain connects TRBV28 to TRBJ2-3; 7 positions match TRBD2. The germline gives CDR1 MDHEN, CDR2 SYDVKM. The V gene end was trimmed by 5 bases and the J gene end by 2 bases; junction bases not matched to a gene: 4. CDR3 length equals 14 residues. The CDR3 DNA is TGTGCCAGCAGTCGTAGCGGGTACACAGATACGCAGTATTTT. It translates to CASSRSGYTDTQYF.

Only a few counts were recorded for this clone. The chain recombines TRBV18 with TRBJ2-7; a possible D gene is TRBD2 (5 bases). V was pared by 1 base and J by 3 bases, with 7 bases between. Germline-derived CDR1 and CDR2 are KGHSH and LQKENI. The length of the CDR3 is 13 residues. The CDR3 bases are TGTGCCAGCTCACCACGAGAGGGCTACGAGCAGTACTTC. The encoded protein is CASSPREGYEQYF.

V and J are TRBV7-3 and TRBJ2-3, with no clear D. In germline, CDR1 is SGHTA, CDR2 FQGTGA. Between the trimmed V and J ends, which lost 5 bases and 2 bases, there was a span of 14 bases. There are 15 residues in the CDR3. The chain's CDR3 is CASSLSLDNTDTQYF. DNA of the CDR3: TGTGCCAGCAGCCTCAGCCTCGACAACACAGATACGCAGTATTTT.

The chain couples TRBV25-1 to TRBJ2-7; 10 positions agree with TRBD1. The V gene end was trimmed by 8 bases and the J gene end by 5 bases; junction bases not matched to a gene: 6. The CDR3 loop spans 13 amino acids. Germline lookup yields CDR1 MGHDK and CDR2 SYGVNS. In DNA form, the CDR3 reads TGTGCCAGCGGGGACAGGGGTAAGGACGAGCAGTACTTC. This codes for CASGDRGKDEQYF.

This chain joins TRBV4-1 and TRBJ1-1, with D uncertain. V lost 2 bases to trimming and J lost 8 bases, with 12 bases between them. The CDR3 is 13 amino acids. CDR1 MGHRA and CDR2 YSYEKL come from the germline V gene. This CDR3 reads CASSQQSGVEAFF. The CDR3 coding sequence is TGCGCCAGCAGCCAACAGTCCGGAGTCGAAGCTTTCTTT.

The V and J genes are TRBV7-3 and TRBJ2-1; D may be TRBD1 (7 bases). With 4 bases removed from V and 0 bases from J, the gap between germline ends came to 22 bases. CDR1 is SGHTA, CDR2 FQGTGA, per germline. The length of the CDR3 is 19 residues. The DNA for the CDR3 is TGTGCCAGCAGCTCCACGGACAGGTGGGACTCGAGCTCCTACAATGAGCAGTTCTTC. Its protein product is CASSSTDRWDSSSYNEQFF.

This clone has just one count. This sample includes further DNA sequences coding for the same CDR3. The chain carries TRBV11-2 and TRBJ2-7; TRBD2 matches at 8 bases. The CDR3 totals 14 residues. J was trimmed by 3 bases and V by 5 bases; bases with no gene match: 6. CDR1 and CDR2 from the germline V gene are SGHAT and FQNNGV. CDR3 nucleotides: TGTGCCAGCAGCCCGCCTACTAGCGGCTACGAGCAGTACTTC. Residues: CASSPPTSGYEQYF. Based on the CDR3 plus reference TRBV11-2 and TRBJ2-7, the full variable domain is EAGVAQSPRYKIIEKRQSVAFWCNPISGHATLYWYQQILGQGPKLLIQFQNNGVVDDSQLPKDRFSAERLKGVDSTLKIQPAKLEDSAVYLCASSPPTSGYEQYFGPGTRLTVT.

The chain uses TRBV7-9 and TRBJ2-6; 8 nucleotides match TRBD1. Germline V lookup: CDR1 SEHNR, CDR2 FQNEAQ (reference sequence). This CDR3 contains 17 residues. Losses at the gene ends were 8 bases for V and 0 bases for J; bases not matched to a gene: 9. DNA of the CDR3: TGTGCCAGCGGACAGGGACAGTTTGGCTCTGGGGCCAACGTCCTGACTTTC. This gives the protein CASGQGQFGSGANVLTF.

The chain has TRBV6-5 and TRBJ2-7; D not certain. The length of the CDR3 is 12 residues. Trimming took 6 bases from V and 2 from J, leaving 8 bases between them. Germline-derived CDR1 and CDR2 are MNHEY and SVGAGI. CDR3 amino acids: CASSRRPYEQYF. DNA for the CDR3: TGTGCCAGCAGCCGTCGACCCTACGAGCAGTACTTC.